This T cell receptor beta chain came from a study of T cell repertoires in cytomegalovirus infection. The germline V gene encodes CDR1 SGHDN and CDR2 FVKESK. V shed 2 bases and J shed 0 bases, with 29 bases lying between them. This CDR3 spans 23 amino acids. TCRdb passed the reads through MiXCR, listing each CDR3 protein once. Here the sample spans 350,000 to 550,000 distinct CDR3 sequences, about a third being singletons. This clonotype was observed a handful of times. Its cognate antigen is unknown. Notes on the study in general: Cumulative frequency (of public TCR beta family members) identified carriers of CMV plus the relevant HLA. Across the ex vivo response, the dominant clonotypes were HLA-C-restricted CMV-specific TCR beta clonotypes.

Material for sequencing was PBMCs. The rearrangement uses TRBV14 and TRBJ2-6; TRBD1 is a possible D gene (6 bases). The sequence was collected from a human donor in good health (CMV status not recorded). Some clones in this sample may be carry-over from other donors' samples. CDR3 bases: TGTGCCAGCAGCCAAATCCCTCCTTGGGGCAGGCCAGGGGCGGACTCTGGGGCCAACGTCCTGACTTTC. Amino acid sequence: CASSQIPPWGRPGADSGANVLTF. The full variable domain, completed using reference TRBV14 and TRBJ2-6, is EAGVTQFPSHSVIEKGQTVTLRCDPISGHDNLYWYRRVMGKEIKFLLHFVKESKQDESGMPNNRFLAERTGGTYSTLKVQPAELEDSGVYFCASSQIPPWGRPGADSGANVLTFGAGSRLTVL.